This T cell receptor (beta chain) was found in a study of response to subunit inactivated influenza vaccine. Study-wide results and caveats: Only a handful of new T cells, the authors suggested, are recruited with each seasonal influenza vaccination.

Regarding this clonotype: The antigen is undetermined.

TCRdb analysed the RT-PCR reads with MiXCR anew, one entry per CDR3 protein. Here the sample spans hundreds of thousands of distinct CDR3 sequences, approximately 12% being singletons. The source is a man in his fifties who received an inactivated influenza vaccine. The material was PBMCs from blood, obtained on the day of vaccination.

The CDR3 region has the DNA TGTGCCAGCAGCTTAGGGACTAGCGGATTGACCTCCTACGAGCAGTACTTC. The encoded protein is CASSLGTSGLTSYEQYF. The chain uses TRBV7-2 and TRBJ2-7, with TRBD2 matching over 10 bases. The length of the CDR3 is 17 residues. CDR1 and CDR2 from the germline V gene are SGHTA and FQGNSA. After removal of 1 base from V and 0 bases from J, the junction contained 6 bases not matched to a gene.